This entry features one T cell receptor (beta chain) sequence. The antigen remains unidentified. This sample is drawn from a study of molecular identifiers for immune sequencing clone quantification. General study results and limits: Sharing of a barcode by identical TCR molecules could cause highly expanded clone sizes to be underestimated.

J lost 6 bases, V lost 4 bases, and 1 base had no gene match. The CDR3 runs 12 residues. The germline gives CDR1 MNHNS, CDR2 SASEGT. TCRdb called the PCR reads again in MiXCR, with one record for every CDR3 protein. The sample lists about 640,000 distinct CDR3 sequences; 20% were seen once. When naive CD8 T cells were sorted, they were gated as CD8+CD4-CCR7+CD45RA+. Sequences were obtained from naive CD8+ T cells from blood, with Jurkat cell RNA spiked in. Subset specified: FACS-sorted CD8+CD4-CCR7+CD45RA+ naive T cells. The J gene is TRBJ1-2, the V gene TRBV6-1; TRBD1 aligns across 8 bases. This clonotype was obtained from a human donor in good health. Some libraries in this study had Jurkat cell RNA spiked in. The CDR3 region is CASSAGGDGYTF. CDR3 coding DNA: TGTGCCAGCAGTGCAGGGGGCGATGGCTACACCTTC.